The 7 T cell receptor beta chains listed next were all sequenced from one sample in a study of shared clonotypes between healthy human individuals. Sequencing was performed with immunoSEQ multiplex PCR; in TCRdb, only in-frame clones are kept and a portion is missing. Counted here are 550,000 to 700,000 clones, around four fifths occurring once; the ten biggest clones make up roughly 1.9%. The sample comprised memory CD4+ T cells sorted from blood. Subset indicated: CD45RA-negative fraction. Receptors were obtained from a young woman in good health.

The CDR3 nucleotides read TGTGCCAGCAGGTCCCAGGCGATCTATGGCTACACCTTC. This codes for CASRSQAIYGYTF. V is TRBV2 and J is TRBJ1-2; D gene ambiguous. The CDR3 covers 13 residues. Germline V gene sequence: CDR1 SNHLY, CDR2 FYNNEI. V shed 6 bases and J shed 4 bases, with 12 bases lying between them. Full variable domain (outside the CDR3, taken from reference TRBV2 and TRBJ1-2): EPEVTQTPSHQVTQMGQEVILRCVPISNHLYFYWYRQILGQKVEFLVSFYNNEISEKSEIFDDQFSVERPDGSNFTLKIRSTKLEDSAMYFCASRSQAIYGYTFGSGTRLTVV.

The sample holds one count of this clone. The V gene is TRBV7-9, the J gene TRBJ1-2; D ambiguous. From germline, CDR1 is SEHNR and CDR2 FQNEAQ (reference sequence). The V and J ends lost 4 bases and 2 bases respectively, with 20 bases between them. This CDR3 contains 17 residues. The CDR3 is CASSSPGDGEGNYGYTF. CDR3 in DNA: TGTGCCAGCAGCTCCCCTGGCGATGGGGAAGGGAACTATGGCTACACCTTC.

The chain employs TRBV7-8 and TRBJ2-3; 12 bases are a match to TRBD2. CDR3 size: 16 residues. V shed 5 bases and J 5 bases; nucleotides not matched to a gene: 8. The germline V gene encodes CDR1 SGHVS and CDR2 FQNEAQ. This CDR3 is CASSPKRLAGVDTQYF. CDR3 DNA: TGTGCCAGCAGCCCCAAAAGACTAGCGGGAGTAGATACGCAGTATTTT.

The chain links TRBV2 to TRBJ2-5, with TRBD1 identical over 7 bases. Trimming at V came to 6 bases and at J to 5 bases, leaving 9 bases not matched to a gene. Germline values: CDR1 SNHLY, CDR2 FYNNEI. The CDR3 length is 14 residues. The CDR3 nucleotides are TGTGCCAGCAGGCGACATACAGGGGTCGAGACCCAGTACTTC. This sequence encodes CASRRHTGVETQYF.

This clone was observed a few times. V is TRBV18 and J is TRBJ2-1, with 12 bases that match TRBD2. The trim removed 0 bases at V and 4 bases at J, leaving 4 bases unmatched. Germline CDR1 and CDR2: KGHSH and LQKENI. This CDR3 spans 17 amino acids. For the CDR3, the DNA is TGTGCCAGCTCACCACCTGGGACTAGCGGGCGATACAATGAGCAGTTCTTC. It is translated as CASSPPGTSGRYNEQFF. Using reference TRBV18 and TRBJ2-1 for the parts outside the CDR3, the full variable domain is NAGVMQNPRHLVRRRGQEARLRCSPMKGHSHVYWYRQLPEEGLKFMVYLQKENIIDESGMPKERFSAEFPKEGPSILRIQQVVRGDSAAYFCASSPPGTSGRYNEQFFGPGTRLTVL.

As regards this clone: Other DNA sequences in the same sample also yield this CDR3. CDR3 sequence (DNA): TGTGCCAGCAGTTATGGAGGGGGAGACACTGAAGCTTTCTTT. It encodes CASSYGGGDTEAFF. The chain carries TRBV6-6 and TRBJ1-1, with D possibly TRBD1 on 6 matching bases. This CDR3 has 14 residues. Germline values: CDR1 MNHNY, CDR2 SVGAGI (reference sequence). Trimming took off 3 bases at V and 3 bases at J, with 11 bases between the two ends.

This sequence joins TRBV19 and TRBJ2-5; D not resolved. The V end was cut by 5 bases, the J end by 2 bases, with 9 bases between. Germline V CDR1 and CDR2: LNHDA, SQIVND (reference sequence). The CDR3 sequence is 13 residues long. CDR3 DNA sequence: TGTGCCAGTAGTGTAACGCAACAAGAGACCCAGTACTTC. It encodes CASSVTQQETQYF.